This T cell receptor (beta chain) was obtained from a study of shared clonotypes between healthy human individuals. Sequencing was performed with immunoSEQ multiplex PCR; in TCRdb, only in-frame clones are kept and a portion is missing. This table has approximately 340,000 clones, around four fifths appearing once. Trimming left V 2 bases short and J 6 bases short, with 13 bases between. Germline lookup yields CDR1 ENHRY and CDR2 SYGVKD. The CDR3 length is 14 residues. Sequencing used memory CD4+ T cells sorted from blood. Described subset: CD45RA-negative fraction. The chain combines TRBV10-3 with TRBJ1-2; D may be TRBD1 (6 bases). This clonotype was obtained from a man younger than 40 in good health. The CDR3 is CAISEGDILHGYTF. CDR3 DNA sequence: TGTGCCATCAGTGAGGGGGACATTCTGCATGGCTACACCTTC.